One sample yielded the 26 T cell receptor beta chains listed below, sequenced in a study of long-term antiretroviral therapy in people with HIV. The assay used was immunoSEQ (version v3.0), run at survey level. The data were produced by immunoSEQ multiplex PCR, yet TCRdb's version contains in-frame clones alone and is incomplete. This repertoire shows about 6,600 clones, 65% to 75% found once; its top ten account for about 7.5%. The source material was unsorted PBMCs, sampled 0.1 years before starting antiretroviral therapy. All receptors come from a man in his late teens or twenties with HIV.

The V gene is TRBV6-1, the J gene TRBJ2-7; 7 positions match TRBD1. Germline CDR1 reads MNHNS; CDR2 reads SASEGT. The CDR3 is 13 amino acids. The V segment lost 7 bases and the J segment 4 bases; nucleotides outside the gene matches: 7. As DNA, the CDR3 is TGTGCCAGCACACGGGACAGTCTTTACGAGCAGTACTTC. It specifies CASTRDSLYEQYF.

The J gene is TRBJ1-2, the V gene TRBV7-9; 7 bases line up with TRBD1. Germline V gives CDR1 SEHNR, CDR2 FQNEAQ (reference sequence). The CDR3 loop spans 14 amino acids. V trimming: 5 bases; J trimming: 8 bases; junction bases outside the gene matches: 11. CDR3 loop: CASSPPPGTVGYTF. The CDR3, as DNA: TGTGCCAGCAGCCCTCCCCCCGGGACAGTCGGCTACACCTTC.

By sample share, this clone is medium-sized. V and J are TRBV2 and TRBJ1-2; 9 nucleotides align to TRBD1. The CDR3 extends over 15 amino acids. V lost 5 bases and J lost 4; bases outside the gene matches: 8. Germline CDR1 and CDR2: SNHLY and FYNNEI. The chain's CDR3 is CASSPPGQGAYGYTF. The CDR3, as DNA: TGTGCCAGCAGTCCACCGGGACAGGGCGCCTATGGCTACACCTTC.

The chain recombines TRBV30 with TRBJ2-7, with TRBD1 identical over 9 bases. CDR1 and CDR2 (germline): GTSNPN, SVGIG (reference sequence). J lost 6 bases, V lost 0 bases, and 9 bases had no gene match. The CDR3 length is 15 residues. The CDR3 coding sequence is TGTGCCTGGAGTGTACCGGGGACAGGGAGGGTCGAGCAGTACTTC. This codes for CAWSVPGTGRVEQYF.

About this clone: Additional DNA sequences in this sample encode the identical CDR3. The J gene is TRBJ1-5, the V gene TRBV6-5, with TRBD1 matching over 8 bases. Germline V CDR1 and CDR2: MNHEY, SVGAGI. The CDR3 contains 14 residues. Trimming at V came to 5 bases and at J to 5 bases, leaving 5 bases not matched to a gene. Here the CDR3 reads CASSPGQAYQPQHF. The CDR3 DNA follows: TGTGCCAGCAGTCCGGGACAGGCATATCAGCCCCAGCATTTT.

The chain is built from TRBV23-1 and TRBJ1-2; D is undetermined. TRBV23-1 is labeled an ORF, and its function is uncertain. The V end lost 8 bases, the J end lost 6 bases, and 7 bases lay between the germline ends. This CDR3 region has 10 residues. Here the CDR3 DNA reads TGCGCCAGCGGTCTCGATGGCTACACCTTC. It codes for CASGLDGYTF.

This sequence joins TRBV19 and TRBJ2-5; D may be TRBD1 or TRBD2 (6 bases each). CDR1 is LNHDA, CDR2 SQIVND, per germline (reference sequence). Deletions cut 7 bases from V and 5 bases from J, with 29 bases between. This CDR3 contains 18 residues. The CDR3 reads CASIFWRDTPPGSETQYF. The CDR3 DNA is TGTGCCAGTATCTTCTGGAGGGACACGCCGCCGGGCAGCGAGACCCAGTACTTC.

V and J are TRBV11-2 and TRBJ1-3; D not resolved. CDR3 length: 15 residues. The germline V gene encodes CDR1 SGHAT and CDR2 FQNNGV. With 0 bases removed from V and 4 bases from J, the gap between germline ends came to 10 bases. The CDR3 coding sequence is TGTGCCAGCAGCTTAGAAGTACAACTCGGAAACACCATATATTTT. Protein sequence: CASSLEVQLGNTIYF.

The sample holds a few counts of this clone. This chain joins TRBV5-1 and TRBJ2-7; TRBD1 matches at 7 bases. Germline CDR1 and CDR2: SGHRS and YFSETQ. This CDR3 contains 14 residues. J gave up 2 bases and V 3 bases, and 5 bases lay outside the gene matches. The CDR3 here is CASSWTGQTYEQYF. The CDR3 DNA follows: TGCGCCAGCAGCTGGACGGGACAGACCTACGAGCAGTACTTC. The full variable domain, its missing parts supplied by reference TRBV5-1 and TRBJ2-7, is KAGVTQTPRYLIKTRGQQVTLSCSPISGHRSVSWYQQTPGQGLQFLFEYFSETQRNKGNFPGRFSGRQFSNSRSEMNVSTLELGDSALYLCASSWTGQTYEQYFGPGTRLTVT.

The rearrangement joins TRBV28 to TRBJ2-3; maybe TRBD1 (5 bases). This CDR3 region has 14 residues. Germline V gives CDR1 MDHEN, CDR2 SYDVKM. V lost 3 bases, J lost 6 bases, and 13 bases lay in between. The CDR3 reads CASSLGQQKDTQYF. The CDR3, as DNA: TGTGCCAGCAGTTTGGGGCAGCAGAAGGATACGCAGTATTTT.

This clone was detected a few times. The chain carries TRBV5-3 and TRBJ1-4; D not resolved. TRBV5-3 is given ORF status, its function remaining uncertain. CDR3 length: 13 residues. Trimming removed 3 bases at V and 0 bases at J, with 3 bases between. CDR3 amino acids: CARSWPTNEKLFF. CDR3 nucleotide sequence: TGTGCCAGAAGCTGGCCAACTAATGAAAAACTGTTTTTT.

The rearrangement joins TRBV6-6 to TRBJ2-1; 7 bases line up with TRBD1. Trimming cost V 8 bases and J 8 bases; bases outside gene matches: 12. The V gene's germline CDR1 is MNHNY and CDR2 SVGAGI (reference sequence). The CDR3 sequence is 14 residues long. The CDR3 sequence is CASFQTGLIDEQFF. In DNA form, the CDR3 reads TGTGCCAGCTTCCAGACAGGGCTTATCGATGAGCAGTTCTTC.

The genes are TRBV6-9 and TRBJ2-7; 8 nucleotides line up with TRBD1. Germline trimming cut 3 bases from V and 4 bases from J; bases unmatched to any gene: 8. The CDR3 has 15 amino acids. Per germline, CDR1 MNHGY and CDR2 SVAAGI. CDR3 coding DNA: TGTGCCAGCAGTTACTCCCCACAGGGGGGTTACGAGCAGTACTTC. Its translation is CASSYSPQGGYEQYF.

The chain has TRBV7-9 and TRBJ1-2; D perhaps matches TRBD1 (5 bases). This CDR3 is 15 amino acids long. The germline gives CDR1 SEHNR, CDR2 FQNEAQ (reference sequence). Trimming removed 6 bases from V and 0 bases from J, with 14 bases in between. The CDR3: CASRSGGIANYGYTF. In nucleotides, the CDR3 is TGTGCCAGCAGAAGTGGGGGGATAGCTAACTATGGCTACACCTTC.

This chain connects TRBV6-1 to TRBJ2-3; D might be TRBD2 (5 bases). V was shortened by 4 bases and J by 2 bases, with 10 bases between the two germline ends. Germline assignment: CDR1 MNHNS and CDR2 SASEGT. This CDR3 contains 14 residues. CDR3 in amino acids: CASSGLALTDTQYF. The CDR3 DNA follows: TGTGCCAGCAGTGGGCTAGCCCTCACAGATACGCAGTATTTT.

CDR3 protein: CASDDHVSGANVLTF. DNA for the CDR3: TGTGCCAGCGACGACCATGTCTCTGGGGCCAACGTCCTGACTTTC. V and J are TRBV11-2 and TRBJ2-6; D unresolved. V dropped 8 bases and J dropped 0 bases, with 11 bases sitting between them. The CDR3 is 15 amino acids. Germline V gene lookup returns CDR1 SGHAT and CDR2 FQNNGV.

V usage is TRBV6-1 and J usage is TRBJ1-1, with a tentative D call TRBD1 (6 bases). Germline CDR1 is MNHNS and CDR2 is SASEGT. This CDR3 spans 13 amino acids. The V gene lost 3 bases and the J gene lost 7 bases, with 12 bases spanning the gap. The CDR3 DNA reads TGTGCCAGCAGTGAGGGCGGAGGGGGTGAAGCTTTCTTT. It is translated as CASSEGGGGEAFF.

The CDR3 is CASRSNSGTGGSYEQYF. The CDR3 coding sequence is TGTGCCAGCAGATCAAATTCCGGGACAGGGGGCAGCTACGAGCAGTACTTC. V is TRBV7-6 and J is TRBJ2-7; 12 bases are shared with TRBD1. Germline assignment: CDR1 SGHVS and CDR2 FNYEAQ. V trimming: 6 bases; J trimming: 3 bases; junction bases outside the gene matches: 12. The length of the CDR3 is 17 residues. The whole variable domain, remainder taken from reference TRBV7-6 and TRBJ2-7, is GAGVSQSPRYKVTKRGQDVALRCDPISGHVSLYWYRQALGQGPEFLTYFNYEAQQDKSGLPNDRFSAERPEGSISTLTIQRTEQRDSAMYRCASRSNSGTGGSYEQYFGPGTRLTVT.

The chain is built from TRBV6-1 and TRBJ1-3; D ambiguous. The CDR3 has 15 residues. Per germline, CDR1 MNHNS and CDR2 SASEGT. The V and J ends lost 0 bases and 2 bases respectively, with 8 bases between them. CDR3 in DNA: TGTGCCAGCAGTGAAGCGTATCATGCTGGAAACACCATATATTTT. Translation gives CASSEAYHAGNTIYF.

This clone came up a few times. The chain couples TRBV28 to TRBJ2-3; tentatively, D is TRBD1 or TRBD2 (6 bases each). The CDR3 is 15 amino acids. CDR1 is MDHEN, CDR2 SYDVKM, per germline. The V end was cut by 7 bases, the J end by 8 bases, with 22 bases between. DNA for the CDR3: TGTGCCAGCATTGGATTTGGCAGGGGAGGCGGTACGCAGTATTTT. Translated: CASIGFGRGGGTQYF.

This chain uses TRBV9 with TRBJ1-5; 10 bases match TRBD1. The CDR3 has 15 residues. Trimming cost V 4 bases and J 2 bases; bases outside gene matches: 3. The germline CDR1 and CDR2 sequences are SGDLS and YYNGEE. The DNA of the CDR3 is TGTGCCAGCAGCCCTGGGACAGGGGGCAATCAGCCCCAGCATTTT. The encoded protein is CASSPGTGGNQPQHF. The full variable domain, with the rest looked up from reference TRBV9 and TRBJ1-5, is DSGVTQTPKHLITATGQRVTLRCSPRSGDLSVYWYQQSLDQGLQFLIQYYNGEERAKGNILERFSAQQFPDLHSELNLSSLELGDSALYFCASSPGTGGNQPQHFGDGTRLSIL.

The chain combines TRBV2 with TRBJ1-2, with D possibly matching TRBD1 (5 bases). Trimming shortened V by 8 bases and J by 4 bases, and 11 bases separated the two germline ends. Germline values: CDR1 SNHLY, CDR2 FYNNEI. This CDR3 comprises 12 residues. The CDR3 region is CASRGAGYGYTF. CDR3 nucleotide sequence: TGTGCCAGCCGGGGCGCGGGCTATGGCTACACCTTC.

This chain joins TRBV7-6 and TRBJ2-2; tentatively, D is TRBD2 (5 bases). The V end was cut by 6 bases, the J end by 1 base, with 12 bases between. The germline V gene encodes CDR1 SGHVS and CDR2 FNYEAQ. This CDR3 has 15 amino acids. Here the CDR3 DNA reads TGTGCCAGCAGGGAGAGGGTTTTGAACACCGGGGAGCTGTTTTTT. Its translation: CASRERVLNTGELFF.

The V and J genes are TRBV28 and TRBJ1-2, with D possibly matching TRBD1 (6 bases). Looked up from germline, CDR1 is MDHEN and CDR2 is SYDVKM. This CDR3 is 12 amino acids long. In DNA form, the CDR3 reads TGTGCGTCGCTCGGGGGGGCAGTAGGCTACACCTTC. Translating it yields CASLGGAVGYTF.

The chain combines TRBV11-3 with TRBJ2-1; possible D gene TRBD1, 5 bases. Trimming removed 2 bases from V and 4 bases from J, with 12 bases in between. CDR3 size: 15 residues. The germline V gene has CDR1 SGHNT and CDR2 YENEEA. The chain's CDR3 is CASSLRQTVYNEQFF. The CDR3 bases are TGTGCCAGCAGCTTAAGACAGACTGTTTACAATGAGCAGTTCTTC.

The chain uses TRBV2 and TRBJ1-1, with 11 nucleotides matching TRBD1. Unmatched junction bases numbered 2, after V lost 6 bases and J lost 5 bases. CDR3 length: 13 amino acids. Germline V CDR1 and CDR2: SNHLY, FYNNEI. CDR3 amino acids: CASRDRGLTEAFF. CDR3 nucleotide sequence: TGTGCCAGCAGGGACAGGGGGCTTACTGAAGCTTTCTTT. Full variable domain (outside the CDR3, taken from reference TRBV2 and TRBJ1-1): EPEVTQTPSHQVTQMGQEVILRCVPISNHLYFYWYRQILGQKVEFLVSFYNNEISEKSEIFDDQFSVERPDGSNFTLKIRSTKLEDSAMYFCASRDRGLTEAFFGQGTRLTVV.